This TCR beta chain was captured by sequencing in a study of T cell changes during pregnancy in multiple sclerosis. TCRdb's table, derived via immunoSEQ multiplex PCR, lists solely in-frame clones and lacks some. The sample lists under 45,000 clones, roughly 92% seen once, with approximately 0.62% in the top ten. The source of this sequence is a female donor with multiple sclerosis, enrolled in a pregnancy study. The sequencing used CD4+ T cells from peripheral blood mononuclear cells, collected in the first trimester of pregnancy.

The CDR3 DNA sequence: TGTGCCAGCAGTTACCGACAGGGGGCCGATGAAAAACTGTTTTTT. Its protein product is CASSYRQGADEKLFF. The chain links TRBV6-6 to TRBJ1-4; TRBD1 matches at 10 bases. From germline, CDR1 is MNHNY and CDR2 SVGAGI (reference sequence). V was clipped by 2 bases and J by 6 bases; unmatched bases: 3. The CDR3 length is 15 residues.